A single sample is the source of the 12 T cell receptor beta chains below, sequenced in a study of T cell responses to AZD1222 COVID-19 vaccine. Data came from immunoSEQ multiplex PCR; TCRdb stores just in-frame clones and leaves some out. The data contain around 160,000 clones, 94% of them singletons. Sequenced here: peripheral blood, sampled on day 0 of AZD1222 vaccination. The receptors here all came from an adult in good health.

This clone was recorded only once. V is TRBV10-1 and J is TRBJ2-1; no clear D. The CDR3 spans 13 residues. Trimming removed 3 bases from V and 8 bases from J, with 11 bases in between. The V gene's germline CDR1 is WNHNN and CDR2 SYGVQD (reference sequence). The DNA of the CDR3 is TGCGCCAGCAGTGAAACAGTCCCACATGAGCAGTTCTTC. This encodes CASSETVPHEQFF.

A remark on this clone: Other nucleotide sequences from this sample produce the same CDR3. The gene calls are TRBV27 and TRBJ1-5, with a possible D match to TRBD1 (6 bases). The CDR3 has 14 amino acids. Trimming cost V 5 bases and J 4 bases, with 12 bases left between them. Germline V gene data show CDR1 as MNHEY and CDR2 as SMNVEV (reference sequence). CDR3 residues: CASSRTGSNQPQHF. CDR3 in DNA: TGTGCCAGCAGTCGCACAGGGTCAAATCAGCCCCAGCATTTT.

The chain has TRBV19 and TRBJ2-4; D is ambiguous. V was trimmed by 3 bases and J by 0 bases, leaving 9 bases between them. The CDR3 runs to 15 residues. Germline CDR1 LNHDA, CDR2 SQIVND (reference sequence). CDR3 nucleotide sequence: TGTGCCAGTAGTATGTTGACGCTAGCCAAAAACATTCAGTACTTC. Its protein is CASSMLTLAKNIQYF.

The V gene is TRBV5-4, the J gene TRBJ1-1; D is possibly TRBD1 (5 bases). Germline lookup yields CDR1 SGHNT and CDR2 YYREEE (reference sequence). This CDR3 spans 13 amino acids. V gave up 4 bases and J gave up 11 bases, with 18 bases separating them. The CDR3: CASSVVEGREAFF. Written as DNA, the CDR3 is TGTGCCAGCAGCGTCGTCGAGGGGCGGGAGGCTTTCTTT.

The V gene is TRBV30, the J gene TRBJ2-7, with D perhaps being TRBD1 or TRBD2 (5 bases each). CDR3 length: 13 residues. V gave up 3 bases and J gave up 5 bases, with 14 bases separating them. The germline V gene has CDR1 GTSNPN and CDR2 SVGIG (reference sequence). CDR3 in DNA: TGTGCCTGGAGGAGAGGGGCTGAGGACGAGCAGTACTTC. Translation gives CAWRRGAEDEQYF.

The CDR3 region is CANQRLATIYEQYF. CDR3 bases: TGTGCCAACCAGAGACTAGCGACAATCTACGAGCAGTACTTC. The chain couples TRBV19 to TRBJ2-7; 8 bases map to TRBD2. From germline, CDR1 is LNHDA and CDR2 SQIVND (reference sequence). The CDR3 loop spans 14 amino acids. Losses at the gene ends were 10 bases for V and 3 bases for J; bases not matched to a gene: 11.

A word on this clone: This CDR3 is also generated by other DNA sequences in the sample. The chain recombines TRBV7-9 with TRBJ2-1; D remains unclear. The V end lost 3 bases, the J end lost 9 bases, and 6 bases lay between the germline ends. Germline assignment: CDR1 SEHNR and CDR2 FQNEAQ (reference sequence). CDR3 size: 11 residues. In DNA, the CDR3 is TGTGCCAGCAGCTTGGTGGGTGAGCAGTTCTTC. Residues: CASSLVGEQFF.

The rearrangement joins TRBV15 to TRBJ2-7; a weak D match, TRBD1 (6 bases). CDR1 LNHNV and CDR2 YYDKDF come from the germline V gene (reference sequence). The CDR3 is 16 residues long. Trimming stripped 0 bases from V and 2 bases from J, with 14 bases between. The CDR3 is CATSRDGWGLPYEQYF. Here the CDR3 DNA reads TGTGCCACCAGCAGAGATGGATGGGGGCTTCCCTACGAGCAGTACTTC.

The count of this clone is one. This sequence joins TRBV12-3 or TRBV12-4 and TRBJ1-1; TRBD1 is a possible D gene (5 bases). The CDR3 length is 13 residues. V was clipped by 8 bases and J by 1 base, with 11 bases between them. The CDR3 spells CASGETENTEAFF. The DNA for the CDR3 is TGTGCCAGCGGGGAGACAGAGAACACTGAAGCTTTCTTT.

The rearrangement uses TRBV6-5 and TRBJ1-1, with TRBD1 matching over 8 bases. Germline-derived CDR1 and CDR2 are MNHEY and SVGAGI. The V gene end was trimmed by 5 bases and the J gene end by 0 bases; junction bases not matched to a gene: 5. CDR3 size: 15 residues. The CDR3 here is CASSPWTGMNTEAFF. As DNA, the CDR3 is TGTGCCAGCAGTCCGTGGACAGGGATGAACACTGAAGCTTTCTTT.

As DNA, the CDR3 is TGCGCCAGCAGCTTGCCTAATAGCGGGCGACCGTTCTTC. Translating it yields CASSLPNSGRPFF. The rearrangement uses TRBV5-1 and TRBJ2-1; 7 nucleotides agree with TRBD2. This CDR3 has 13 amino acids. With 1 base clipped from V and 15 bases from J, the junction kept 10 bases outside the gene matches. Germline V gives CDR1 SGHRS, CDR2 YFSETQ.

The J gene is TRBJ2-7, the V gene TRBV27; 7 positions agree with TRBD1. There are 15 residues in the CDR3. The germline V gene has CDR1 MNHEY and CDR2 SMNVEV (reference sequence). Germline trimming cut 4 bases from V and 2 bases from J; bases unmatched to any gene: 8. CDR3 sequence reads: CASSWSGQPAYEQYF. In DNA form, the CDR3 reads TGTGCCAGCAGTTGGTCGGGACAGCCAGCCTACGAGCAGTACTTC.